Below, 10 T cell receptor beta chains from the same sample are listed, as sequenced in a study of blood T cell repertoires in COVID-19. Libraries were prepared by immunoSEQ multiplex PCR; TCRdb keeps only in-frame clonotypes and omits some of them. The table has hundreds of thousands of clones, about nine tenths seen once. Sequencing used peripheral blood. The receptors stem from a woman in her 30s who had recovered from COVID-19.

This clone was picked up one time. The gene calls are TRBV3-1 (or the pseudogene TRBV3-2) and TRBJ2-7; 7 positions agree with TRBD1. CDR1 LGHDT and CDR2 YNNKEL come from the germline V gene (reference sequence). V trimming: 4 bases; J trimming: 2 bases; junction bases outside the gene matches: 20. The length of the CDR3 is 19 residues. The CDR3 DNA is TGTGCCAGCAGCCCGTGGTTCGGGACAGTTCTTCTCGGGGCCTACGAGCAGTACTTC. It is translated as CASSPWFGTVLLGAYEQYF.

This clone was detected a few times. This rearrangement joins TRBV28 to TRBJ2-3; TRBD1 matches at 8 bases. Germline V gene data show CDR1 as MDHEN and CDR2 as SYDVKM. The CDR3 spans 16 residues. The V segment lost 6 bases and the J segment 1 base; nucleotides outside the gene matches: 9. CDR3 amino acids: CASSPGQGLGTDTQYF. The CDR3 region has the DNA TGTGCCAGCAGCCCCGGACAGGGTTTGGGCACAGATACGCAGTATTTT.

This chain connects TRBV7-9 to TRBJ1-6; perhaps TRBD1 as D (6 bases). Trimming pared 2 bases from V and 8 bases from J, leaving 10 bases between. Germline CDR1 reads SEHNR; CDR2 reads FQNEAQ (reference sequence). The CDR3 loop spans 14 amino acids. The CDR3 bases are TGTGCCAGCAGCTTATTGTCAGGGGATTCACCCCTCCACTTT. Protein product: CASSLLSGDSPLHF.

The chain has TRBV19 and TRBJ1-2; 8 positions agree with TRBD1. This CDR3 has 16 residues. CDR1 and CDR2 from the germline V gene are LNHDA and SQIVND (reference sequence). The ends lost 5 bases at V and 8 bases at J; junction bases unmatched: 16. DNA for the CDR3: TGTGCCAGTAGTCTTGGAGCCGCGACAGGGGCAGAAGGCTACACCTTC. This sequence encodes CASSLGAATGAEGYTF. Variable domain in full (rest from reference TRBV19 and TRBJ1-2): DGGITQSPKYLFRKEGQNVTLSCEQNLNHDAMYWYRQDPGQGLRLIYYSQIVNDFQKGDIAEGYSVSREKKESFPLTVTSAQKNPTAFYLCASSLGAATGAEGYTFGSGTRLTVV.

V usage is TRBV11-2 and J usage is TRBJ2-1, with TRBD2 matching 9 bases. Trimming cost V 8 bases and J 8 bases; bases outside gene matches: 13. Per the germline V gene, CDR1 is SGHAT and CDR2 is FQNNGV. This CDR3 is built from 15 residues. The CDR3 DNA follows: TGTGCCAGCTCCCTTTCGGTATTAGCGGGGGATGAGCAGTTCTTC. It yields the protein CASSLSVLAGDEQFF.

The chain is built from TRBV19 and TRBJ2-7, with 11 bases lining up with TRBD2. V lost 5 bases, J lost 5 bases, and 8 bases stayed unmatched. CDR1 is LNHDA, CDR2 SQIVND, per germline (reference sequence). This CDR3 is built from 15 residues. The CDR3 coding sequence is TGTGCCAGTAGTCCGTTAGCGGGGGGGCTCCACGAGCAGTACTTC. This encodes CASSPLAGGLHEQYF. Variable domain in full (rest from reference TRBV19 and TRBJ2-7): DGGITQSPKYLFRKEGQNVTLSCEQNLNHDAMYWYRQDPGQGLRLIYYSQIVNDFQKGDIAEGYSVSREKKESFPLTVTSAQKNPTAFYLCASSPLAGGLHEQYFGPGTRLTVT.

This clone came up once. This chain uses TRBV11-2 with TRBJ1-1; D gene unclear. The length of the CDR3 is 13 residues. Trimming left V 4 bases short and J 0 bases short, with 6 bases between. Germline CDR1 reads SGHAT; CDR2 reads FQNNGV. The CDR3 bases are TGTGCCAGCAGCTCCGAGGTGAACACTGAAGCTTTCTTT. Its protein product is CASSSEVNTEAFF.

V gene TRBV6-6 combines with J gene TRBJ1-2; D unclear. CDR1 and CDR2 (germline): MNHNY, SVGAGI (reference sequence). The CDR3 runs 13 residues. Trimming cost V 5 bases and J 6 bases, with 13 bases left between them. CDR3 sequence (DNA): TGTGCCAGCAGTATTGCTAAGGAGGATGGCTACACCTTC. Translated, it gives CASSIAKEDGYTF.

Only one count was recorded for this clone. Here the CDR3 reads CASSLVAQRRNTEAFF. The CDR3 coding sequence is TGTGCCAGCTCACTGGTCGCGCAGCGAAGAAACACTGAAGCTTTCTTT. This rearrangement joins TRBV18 to TRBJ1-1; unclear D gene. V lost 4 bases to trimming and J lost 2 bases, with 17 bases between them. Germline V gene lookup returns CDR1 KGHSH and CDR2 LQKENI. The CDR3 totals 16 residues.

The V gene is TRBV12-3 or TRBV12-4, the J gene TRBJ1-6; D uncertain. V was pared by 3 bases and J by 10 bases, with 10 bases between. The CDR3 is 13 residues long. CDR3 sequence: CASSFAGRSPLHF. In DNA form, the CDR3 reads TGTGCCAGCAGTTTCGCAGGCAGATCACCCCTCCACTTT.